The 2 T cell receptor beta chains given below trace back to one sample, sequenced in a study of chemoradiotherapy in HPV16-positive cancers. Using immunoSEQ multiplex PCR, the repertoire was profiled, and TCRdb retains in-frame clones only, with some absent. The table lists 4,000 to 5,500 clones, 91% of them singletons, with under 4% in the top ten. Specimen: tumor tissue, collected from a patient who underwent chemoradiotherapy. All receptors derive from a human donor with HPV-associated anogenital cancer.

The genes are TRBV7-6 and TRBJ1-1, with D perhaps matching TRBD1 (5 bases). CDR1 is SGHVS, CDR2 FNYEAQ, per germline. There are 14 residues in the CDR3. Trimming left V 1 base short and J 1 base short, with 7 bases between. CDR3 sequence reads: CASSLGGGNTEAFF. In DNA form, the CDR3 reads TGTGCCAGCAGCTTAGGGGGGGGGAACACTGAAGCTTTCTTT.

J is TRBJ2-7 and V is TRBV2; 9 nucleotides match TRBD1. This CDR3 region has 13 residues. In germline, CDR1 is SNHLY, CDR2 FYNNEI. Losses at the gene ends were 8 bases for V and 2 bases for J; bases not matched to a gene: 4. The chain's CDR3 is CASGGQGTYEQYF. CDR3 sequence (DNA): TGTGCCAGCGGCGGACAGGGGACCTACGAGCAGTACTTC.